This T cell receptor (beta chain) was retrieved from a study of blood T cell repertoires in COVID-19. Study-wide background: Acute-phase and convalescent COVID-19 samples originated in the United States, Italy and Spain. T cells, B-cell-depleted T cells, or PBMCs provided the cDNA or gDNA that served as material.

In the source study's methods: Amplification with reference gene primers provided the estimates of nucleated cell counts. Produced via immunoSEQ multiplex PCR; TCRdb's table is partial and in-frame only. That table supplies the V and J calls and clone size; D and trimming were determined from the DNA. The data show about 120,000 clones, nearly 70% seen once. This TCR was recovered from a woman aged 70-85 years with acute or convalescent COVID-19. The sample comprised peripheral blood.

Written as DNA, the CDR3 is TGTGCCACCAGTGACCCCGGGGACAGAGGAAGTTACAATGAGCAGTTCTTC. It is translated as CATSDPGDRGSYNEQFF. V usage is TRBV24-1 and J usage is TRBJ2-1; 7 bases line up with TRBD1. Trimming at V came to 4 bases and at J to 4 bases, leaving 12 bases not matched to a gene. Germline CDR1 and CDR2: KGHDR and SFDVKD. The CDR3 totals 17 residues.